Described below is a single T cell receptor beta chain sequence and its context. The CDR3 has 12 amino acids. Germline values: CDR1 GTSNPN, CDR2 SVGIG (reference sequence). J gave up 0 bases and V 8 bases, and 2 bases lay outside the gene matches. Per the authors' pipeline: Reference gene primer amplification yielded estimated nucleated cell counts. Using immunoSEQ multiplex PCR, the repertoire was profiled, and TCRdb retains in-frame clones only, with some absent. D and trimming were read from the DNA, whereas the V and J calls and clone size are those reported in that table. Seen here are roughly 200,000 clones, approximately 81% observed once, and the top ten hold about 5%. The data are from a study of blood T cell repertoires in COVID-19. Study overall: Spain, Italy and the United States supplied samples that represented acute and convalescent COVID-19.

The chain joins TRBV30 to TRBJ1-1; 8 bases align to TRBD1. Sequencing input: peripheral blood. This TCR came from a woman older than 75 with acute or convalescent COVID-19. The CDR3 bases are TGTGCCAGGGACAGGTTGAACACTGAAGCTTTCTTT. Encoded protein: CARDRLNTEAFF.